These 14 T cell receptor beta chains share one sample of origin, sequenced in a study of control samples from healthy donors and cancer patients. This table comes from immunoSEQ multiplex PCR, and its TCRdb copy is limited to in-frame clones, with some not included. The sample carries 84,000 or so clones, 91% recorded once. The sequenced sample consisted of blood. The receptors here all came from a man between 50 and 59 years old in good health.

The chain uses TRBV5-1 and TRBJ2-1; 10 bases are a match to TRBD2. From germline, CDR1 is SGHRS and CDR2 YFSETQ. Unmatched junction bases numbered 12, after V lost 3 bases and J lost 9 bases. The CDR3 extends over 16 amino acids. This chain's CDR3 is CASSSLTSGVPGEQFF. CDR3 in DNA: TGCGCCAGCAGCTCCCTCACTAGCGGGGTACCAGGTGAGCAGTTCTTC.

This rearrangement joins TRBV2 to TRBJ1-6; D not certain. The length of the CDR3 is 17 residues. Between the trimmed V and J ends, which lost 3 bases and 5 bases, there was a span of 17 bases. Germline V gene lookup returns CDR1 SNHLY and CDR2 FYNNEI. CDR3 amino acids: CASSDGTVKRDNSPLHF. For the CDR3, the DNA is TGTGCCAGCAGTGATGGTACAGTTAAACGGGATAATTCACCCCTCCACTTT.

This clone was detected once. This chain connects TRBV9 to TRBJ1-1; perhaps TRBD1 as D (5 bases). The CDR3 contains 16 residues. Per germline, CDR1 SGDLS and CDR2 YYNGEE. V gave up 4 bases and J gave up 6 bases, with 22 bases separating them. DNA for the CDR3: TGTGCCAGCAGCCTCGGGACTGCCTCTGGGGGGGCTGAAGCTTTCTTT. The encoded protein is CASSLGTASGGAEAFF.

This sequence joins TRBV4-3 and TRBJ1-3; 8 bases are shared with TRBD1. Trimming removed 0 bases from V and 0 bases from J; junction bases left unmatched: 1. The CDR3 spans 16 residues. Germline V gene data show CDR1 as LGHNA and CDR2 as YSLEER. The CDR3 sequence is CASSQDGQGSGNTIYF. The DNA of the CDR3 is TGCGCCAGCAGCCAAGACGGACAGGGCTCTGGAAACACCATATATTTT.

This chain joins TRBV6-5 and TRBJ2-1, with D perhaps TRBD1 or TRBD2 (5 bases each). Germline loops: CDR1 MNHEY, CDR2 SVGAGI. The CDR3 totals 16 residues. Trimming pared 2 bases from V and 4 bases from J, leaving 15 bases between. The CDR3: CASSYRGPAGYNEQFF. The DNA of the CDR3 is TGTGCCAGCAGTTACCGGGGACCGGCAGGGTACAATGAGCAGTTCTTC.

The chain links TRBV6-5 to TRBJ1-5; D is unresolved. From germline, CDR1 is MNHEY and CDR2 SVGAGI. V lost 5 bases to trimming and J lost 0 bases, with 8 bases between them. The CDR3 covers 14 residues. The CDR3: CASSRSDSNQPQHF. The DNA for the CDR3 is TGTGCCAGCAGTCGTTCAGATAGCAATCAGCCCCAGCATTTT.

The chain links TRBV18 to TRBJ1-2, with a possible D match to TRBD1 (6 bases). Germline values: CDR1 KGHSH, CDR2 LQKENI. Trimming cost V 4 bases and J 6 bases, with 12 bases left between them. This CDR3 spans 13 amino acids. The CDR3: CASSRRRGDGYTF. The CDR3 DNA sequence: TGTGCCAGCTCACGCAGAAGGGGGGATGGCTACACCTTC.

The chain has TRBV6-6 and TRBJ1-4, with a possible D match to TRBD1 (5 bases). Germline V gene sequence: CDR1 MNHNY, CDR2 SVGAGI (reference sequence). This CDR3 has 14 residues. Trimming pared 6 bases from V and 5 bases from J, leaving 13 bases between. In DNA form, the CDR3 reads TGTGCCAGCAGAGGGGTGGGGGGGAATGAAAAACTGTTTTTT. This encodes CASRGVGGNEKLFF.

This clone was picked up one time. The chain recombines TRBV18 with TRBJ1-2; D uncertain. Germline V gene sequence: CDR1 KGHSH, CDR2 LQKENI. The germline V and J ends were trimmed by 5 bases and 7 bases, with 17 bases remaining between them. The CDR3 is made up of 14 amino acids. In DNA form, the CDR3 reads TGTGCCAGCTCATCAAAGGATAGACGGGCTGGCTACACCTTC. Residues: CASSSKDRRAGYTF.

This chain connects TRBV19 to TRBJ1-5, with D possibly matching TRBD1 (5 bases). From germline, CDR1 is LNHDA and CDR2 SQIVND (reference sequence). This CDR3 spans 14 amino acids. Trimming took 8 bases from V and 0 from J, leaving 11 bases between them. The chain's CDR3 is CASARGLSNQPQHF. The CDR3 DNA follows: TGTGCCAGTGCGAGGGGCCTTAGCAATCAGCCCCAGCATTTT.

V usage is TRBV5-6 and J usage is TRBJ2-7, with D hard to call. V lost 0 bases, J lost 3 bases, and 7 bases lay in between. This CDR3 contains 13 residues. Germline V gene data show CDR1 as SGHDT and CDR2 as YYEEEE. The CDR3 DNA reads TGTGCCAGCAGCTTGGTATCTTACTACGAGCAGTACTTC. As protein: CASSLVSYYEQYF. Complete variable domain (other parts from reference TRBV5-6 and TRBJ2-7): DAGVTQSPTHLIKTRGQQVTLRCSPKSGHDTVSWYQQALGQGPQFIFQYYEEEERQRGNFPDRFSGHQFPNYSSELNVNALLLGDSALYLCASSLVSYYEQYFGPGTRLTVT.

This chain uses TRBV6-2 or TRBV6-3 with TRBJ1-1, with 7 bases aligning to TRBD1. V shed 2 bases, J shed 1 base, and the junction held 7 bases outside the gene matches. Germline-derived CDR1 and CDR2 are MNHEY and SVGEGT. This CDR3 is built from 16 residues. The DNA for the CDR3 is TGTGCCAGCAGTTACCCTAGTGAGGGGGCGAACACTGAAGCTTTCTTT. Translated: CASSYPSEGANTEAFF.

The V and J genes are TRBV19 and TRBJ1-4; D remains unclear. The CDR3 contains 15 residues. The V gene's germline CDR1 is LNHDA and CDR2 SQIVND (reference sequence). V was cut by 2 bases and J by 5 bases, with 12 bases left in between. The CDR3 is CASSIRPSTNEKLFF. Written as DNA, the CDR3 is TGTGCCAGTAGTATACGACCATCTACCAATGAAAAACTGTTTTTT.

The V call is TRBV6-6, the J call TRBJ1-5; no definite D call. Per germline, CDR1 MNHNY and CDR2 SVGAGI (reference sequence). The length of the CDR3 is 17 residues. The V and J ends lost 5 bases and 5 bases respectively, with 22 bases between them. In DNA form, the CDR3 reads TGTGCCAGCAGTCCGCGCAACAGTTACAGATTGGATCAGCCCCAGCATTTT. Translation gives CASSPRNSYRLDQPQHF.